The next 29 T cell receptor beta chains were all read from a single sample in a study of cytomegalovirus exposure and HLA in healthy donors listed by TCRdb under 2017. Library preparation was by the immunoSEQ multiplex PCR assay. The multiplex PCR relied on a mix of 60 forward primers for TCR Vbeta segments and 13 reverse primers for TCR Jbeta segments. What TCRdb holds here is the immuneACCESS table cut down to in-frame rearrangements. Part of the clones is not present; checked against another copy, under half of the missing clones reflect an unresolved V gene, and the others are unexplained. In this sample the table shows fewer than 300,000 clones, roughly 89% of which occur a single time. The biggest ten clones account for almost 4% of the sample. The sample comprised PBMCs. Receptors originate from a man aged 35-49 years in good health and CMV-seropositive.

In DNA form, the CDR3 reads TGTGCCAGCAGTCAAACAGGGGGCAATCAGCCCCAGCATTTT. Translating gives CASSQTGGNQPQHF. The V and J genes are TRBV6-6 and TRBJ1-5; 7 positions match TRBD1. Trimming took 5 bases from V and 2 from J; bases not matched to a gene: 3. The CDR3 sequence is 14 residues long. Per germline, CDR1 MNHNY and CDR2 SVGAGI (reference sequence).

The CDR3 DNA reads TGTGCCAGCAGTCCCCGACTGTTTCCCAATCAGCCCCAGCATTTT. Residues: CASSPRLFPNQPQHF. This chain joins TRBV28 and TRBJ1-5; unclear D gene. The CDR3 runs to 15 residues. The germline V gene has CDR1 MDHEN and CDR2 SYDVKM. V lost 5 bases to trimming and J lost 3 bases, with 14 bases between them.

The V call is TRBV7-3, the J call TRBJ2-2; D ambiguous. Per germline, CDR1 SGHTA and CDR2 FQGTGA. The CDR3 sequence is 15 residues long. V was shortened by 1 base and J by 1 base, with 7 bases between the two germline ends. The CDR3 coding sequence is TGTGCCAGCAGCTTAAATCCCAAGAACACCGGGGAGCTGTTTTTT. The encoded protein is CASSLNPKNTGELFF.

This clone has a single count. This sequence joins TRBV11-2 and TRBJ2-7; D is perhaps TRBD1 (5 bases). This CDR3 is built from 17 residues. Trimming left V 6 bases short and J 7 bases short, with 28 bases between. Germline CDR1 SGHAT, CDR2 FQNNGV. Written as DNA, the CDR3 is TGTGCCAGCAGGCACACGGTGGGGCACCTCCGCTATGGGGAGCAGTACTTC. As protein: CASRHTVGHLRYGEQYF.

J is TRBJ1-4 and V is TRBV28; D unclear. V gave up 5 bases and J gave up 4 bases, with 8 bases separating them. The CDR3 consists of 13 residues. The germline V gene encodes CDR1 MDHEN and CDR2 SYDVKM. The CDR3 loop reads CASSAALNEKLFF. The CDR3 DNA sequence: TGTGCCAGCAGTGCGGCACTTAATGAAAAACTGTTTTTT.

The chain employs TRBV18 and TRBJ2-7, with TRBD2 identical over 10 bases. The germline CDR1 and CDR2 sequences are KGHSH and LQKENI. The CDR3 has 14 amino acids. Trimming cost V 3 bases and J 3 bases; bases outside gene matches: 2. The DNA for the CDR3 is TGTGCCAGCTCACCGTCTAGCGGGAGCTACGAGCAGTACTTC. This translates into CASSPSSGSYEQYF.

This chain uses TRBV28 with TRBJ1-2; D is ambiguous. From germline, CDR1 is MDHEN and CDR2 SYDVKM. The CDR3 is made up of 14 amino acids. The V gene lost 8 bases and the J gene lost 4 bases, with 17 bases spanning the gap. In DNA, the CDR3 is TGTGCCAGCCGGAAGGGAGTAAGAGTCTATGGCTACACCTTC. This encodes CASRKGVRVYGYTF.

The genes are TRBV7-2 and TRBJ2-1, with D perhaps matching TRBD2 (6 bases). Germline V gives CDR1 SGHTA, CDR2 FQGNSA. The V end lost 5 bases, the J end lost 6 bases, and 17 bases lay between the germline ends. This CDR3 has 15 amino acids. The CDR3 loop is CASSPTGGPTNEQFF. CDR3 DNA: TGTGCCAGCAGCCCCACCGGGGGACCCACCAATGAGCAGTTCTTC. Complete variable domain (other parts from reference TRBV7-2 and TRBJ2-1): GAGVSQSPSNKVTEKGKDVELRCDPISGHTALYWYRQSLGQGLEFLIYFQGNSAPDKSGLPSDRFSAERTGGSVSTLTIQRTQQEDSAVYLCASSPTGGPTNEQFFGPGTRLTVL.

The rearrangement joins TRBV6-5 to TRBJ1-5; 7 bases align to TRBD1. Germline CDR1 reads MNHEY; CDR2 reads SVGAGI. V shed 6 bases, J shed 1 base, and the junction held 3 bases outside the gene matches. This CDR3 is 14 amino acids long. CDR3 DNA: TGTGCCAGCAGGGACAGGAGCAGCAATCAGCCCCAGCATTTT. The encoded protein is CASRDRSSNQPQHF.

The chain is built from TRBV6-5 and TRBJ2-7; 13 nucleotides match TRBD2. The CDR3 has 14 residues. V shed 5 bases, J shed 3 bases, and the junction held 1 base outside the gene matches. Germline V gene data show CDR1 as MNHEY and CDR2 as SVGAGI. CDR3 DNA: TGTGCCAGCAGTGGACTAGCGGGAGACTACGAGCAGTACTTC. This translates into CASSGLAGDYEQYF.

The CDR3 loop reads CASSKTLGTGGYNEQFF. CDR3 DNA: TGTGCCAGCAGCAAAACTCTCGGGACAGGGGGATACAATGAGCAGTTCTTC. The chain recombines TRBV21-1 with TRBJ2-1; the D call TRBD1 from the table was never checked on the DNA. TRBV21-1 is annotated as a pseudogene. This CDR3 contains 17 residues.

The chain joins TRBV18 to TRBJ1-1; D not certain. The CDR3 spans 15 residues. V dropped 0 bases and J dropped 4 bases, with 12 bases sitting between them. From germline, CDR1 is KGHSH and CDR2 LQKENI. The DNA for the CDR3 is TGTGCCAGCTCACCACCGCATCAAGGGAGCACTGAAGCTTTCTTT. It is translated as CASSPPHQGSTEAFF. The full variable domain, its missing parts supplied by reference TRBV18 and TRBJ1-1, is NAGVMQNPRHLVRRRGQEARLRCSPMKGHSHVYWYRQLPEEGLKFMVYLQKENIIDESGMPKERFSAEFPKEGPSILRIQQVVRGDSAAYFCASSPPHQGSTEAFFGQGTRLTVV.

This sequence joins TRBV18 and TRBJ1-2; no definite D call. Trimming pared 3 bases from V and 7 bases from J, leaving 9 bases between. This CDR3 is 12 amino acids long. The germline gives CDR1 KGHSH, CDR2 LQKENI. The CDR3 protein is CASSPQGSGYTF. CDR3 coding DNA: TGTGCCAGCTCACCTCAAGGGAGTGGCTACACCTTC.

V and J are TRBV2 and TRBJ2-1; TRBD2 matches at 9 bases. The CDR3 runs to 14 residues. With 3 bases clipped from V and 7 bases from J, the junction kept 4 bases outside the gene matches. Looked up from germline, CDR1 is SNHLY and CDR2 is FYNNEI. CDR3 DNA sequence: TGTGCCAGCAGTGATATGCTAGCGGGGAATGAGCAGTTCTTC. Translated, it gives CASSDMLAGNEQFF.

The table lists this clone with a count of one. This chain links TRBV27 with TRBJ1-4; 8 nucleotides agree with TRBD1. This CDR3 contains 20 residues. The V gene's germline CDR1 is MNHEY and CDR2 SMNVEV (reference sequence). V shed 3 bases, J shed 5 bases, and the junction held 20 bases outside the gene matches. CDR3 DNA: TGTGCCAGCAGTTTTCAGGGCAGGGGGCTTCTAATCGACGGAAATGAAAAACTGTTTTTT. Its translation: CASSFQGRGLLIDGNEKLFF.

V gene TRBV27 combines with J gene TRBJ1-1, with a tentative D call TRBD1 (6 bases). The CDR3 has 13 amino acids. CDR1 and CDR2 from the germline V gene are MNHEY and SMNVEV (reference sequence). The V end was cut by 5 bases, the J end by 7 bases, with 14 bases between. The CDR3 nucleotides are TGTGCCAGCAGTCCTTGGGGGCAGTTTGAAGCTTTCTTT. Translated, it gives CASSPWGQFEAFF.

J is TRBJ2-5 and V is TRBV7-9; 7 bases agree with TRBD1. The V and J ends lost 2 bases and 5 bases, in that order; junction bases with no gene match: 5. CDR3 length equals 14 residues. Germline V gives CDR1 SEHNR, CDR2 FQNEAQ (reference sequence). This CDR3 is CASSLRQGFETQYF. In nucleotides, the CDR3 is TGTGCCAGCAGCTTACGACAGGGTTTCGAGACCCAGTACTTC.

The DNA of the CDR3 is TGTGCCAGCAGCTTAGACAGACGCTGGGGCTACACCTTC. This translates into CASSLDRRWGYTF. The chain links TRBV7-8 to TRBJ1-2; no definite D call. V was trimmed by 1 base and J by 8 bases, leaving 11 bases between them. Germline CDR1 SGHVS, CDR2 FQNEAQ. This CDR3 has 13 amino acids.

The chain recombines TRBV7-9 with TRBJ2-5; D not resolved. Germline-derived CDR1 and CDR2 are SEHNR and FQNEAQ (reference sequence). The CDR3 covers 17 residues. Trimming stripped 1 base from V and 4 bases from J, with 19 bases between. The CDR3 protein is CASSLEAETPLRETQYF. The CDR3 DNA reads as TGTGCCAGCAGCTTAGAGGCGGAGACCCCACTCCGAGAGACCCAGTACTTC.

J is TRBJ2-1 and V is TRBV28; TRBD2 aligns across 7 bases. V dropped 3 bases and J dropped 1; count of bases not matched to a gene: 3. The CDR3 length is 15 residues. Germline V CDR1 and CDR2: MDHEN, SYDVKM. CDR3 in amino acids: CASSLVGGSYNEQFF. CDR3 nucleotides: TGTGCCAGCAGTTTGGTGGGAGGGTCCTACAATGAGCAGTTCTTC.

The J gene is TRBJ2-5, the V gene TRBV25-1; D ambiguous. Looked up from germline, CDR1 is MGHDK and CDR2 is SYGVNS. V lost 10 bases, J lost 5 bases, and 8 bases lay in between. The CDR3 totals 10 residues. The CDR3 protein is CATSVETQYF. CDR3 DNA sequence: TGTGCCACCTCCGTGGAGACCCAGTACTTC.

This chain joins TRBV4-3 and TRBJ2-2; weak D call: TRBD2 (6 bases). Germline V gives CDR1 LGHNA, CDR2 YSLEER. The V and J ends lost 1 base and 3 bases respectively, with 12 bases between them. This CDR3 is 16 amino acids long. This chain's CDR3 is CASSQVAGTDTGELFF. The DNA of the CDR3 is TGCGCCAGCAGCCAAGTGGCGGGGACGGACACCGGGGAGCTGTTTTTT.

The V and J genes are TRBV6-5 and TRBJ1-4; no clear D. Trimming cost V 5 bases and J 0 bases, with 10 bases left between them. The CDR3 consists of 15 residues. Germline CDR1 MNHEY, CDR2 SVGAGI. The CDR3 loop is CASSLEVATNEKLFF. Written as DNA, the CDR3 is TGTGCCAGCAGTCTGGAGGTTGCAACTAATGAAAAACTGTTTTTT.

The chain employs TRBV19 and TRBJ1-2; TRBD1 matches 8 bases. Unmatched junction bases numbered 3, after V lost 5 bases and J lost 7 bases. This CDR3 contains 12 residues. Germline assignment: CDR1 LNHDA and CDR2 SQIVND (reference sequence). The CDR3 sequence: CASSQGASGYTF. CDR3 nucleotides: TGTGCCAGTAGTCAGGGGGCGAGTGGCTACACCTTC.

The chain couples TRBV6-6 to TRBJ2-7; no clear D. The CDR3 spans 13 residues. V lost 5 bases and J lost 5, with 13 bases in between. The germline gives CDR1 MNHNY, CDR2 SVGAGI (reference sequence). CDR3 protein: CASSMRYGDEQYF. The DNA for the CDR3 is TGTGCCAGCAGTATGAGGTATGGCGACGAGCAGTACTTC.

The V and J genes are TRBV7-3 and TRBJ2-7; the D gene is possibly TRBD2 (5 bases). Per germline, CDR1 SGHTA and CDR2 FQGTGA. The CDR3 spans 15 residues. V was clipped by 5 bases and J by 6 bases, with 20 bases between them. CDR3 DNA: TGTGCCAGCAGCCCGGGAAGCGCACGAACCTTCGAGCAGTACTTC. Amino acid sequence: CASSPGSARTFEQYF.

The V gene is TRBV5-1, the J gene TRBJ2-6; possibly TRBD2 for D (5 bases). The CDR3 extends over 16 amino acids. V lost 0 bases, J lost 0 bases, and 7 bases lay in between. CDR1 and CDR2 from the germline V gene are SGHRS and YFSETQ. This CDR3 is CASSLVGSSGANVLTF. The CDR3 DNA sequence: TGCGCCAGCAGCTTGGTGGGGAGCTCTGGGGCCAACGTCCTGACTTTC.

The chain has TRBV28 and TRBJ1-4, with D hard to call. The CDR3 extends over 14 amino acids. The V end lost 5 bases, the J end lost 6 bases, and 13 bases lay between the germline ends. Germline assignment: CDR1 MDHEN and CDR2 SYDVKM. The CDR3 loop is CASSPPIEDEKLFF. CDR3 DNA sequence: TGTGCCAGCAGTCCCCCCATAGAGGATGAAAAACTGTTTTTT.

V usage is TRBV7-3 and J usage is TRBJ2-3, with TRBD2 as a possible D gene (5 bases). The ends were cut back, 5 bases at V and 1 base at J, with 13 bases in the middle. Germline assignment: CDR1 SGHTA and CDR2 FQGTGA. CDR3 length: 15 residues. The chain's CDR3 is CASSPGFRGTDTQYF. The CDR3 DNA sequence: TGTGCCAGCAGCCCGGGGTTTAGGGGCACAGATACGCAGTATTTT.